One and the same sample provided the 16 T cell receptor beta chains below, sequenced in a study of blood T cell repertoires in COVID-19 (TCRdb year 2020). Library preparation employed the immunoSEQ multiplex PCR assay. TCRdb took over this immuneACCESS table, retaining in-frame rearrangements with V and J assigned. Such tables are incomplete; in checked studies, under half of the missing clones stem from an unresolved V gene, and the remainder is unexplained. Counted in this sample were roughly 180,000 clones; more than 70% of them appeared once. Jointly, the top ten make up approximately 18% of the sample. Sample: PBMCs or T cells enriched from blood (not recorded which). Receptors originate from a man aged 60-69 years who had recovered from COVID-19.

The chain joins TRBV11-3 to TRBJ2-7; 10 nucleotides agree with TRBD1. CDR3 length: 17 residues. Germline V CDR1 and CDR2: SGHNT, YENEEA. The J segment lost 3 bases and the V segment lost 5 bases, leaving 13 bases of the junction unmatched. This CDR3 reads CASSRTSGTGALYEQYF. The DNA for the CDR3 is TGTGCCAGCAGCCGTACCTCCGGGACAGGGGCCCTCTACGAGCAGTACTTC.

The CDR3 is CASSPGQTGNTIYF. The CDR3 nucleotides read TGTGCCAGCTCACCCGGACAGACTGGAAACACCATATATTTT. The chain uses TRBV18 and TRBJ1-3; perhaps TRBD1 as D (6 bases). The CDR3 length is 14 residues. The germline V gene has CDR1 KGHSH and CDR2 LQKENI. Deletions cut 3 bases from V and 2 bases from J, with 8 bases between.

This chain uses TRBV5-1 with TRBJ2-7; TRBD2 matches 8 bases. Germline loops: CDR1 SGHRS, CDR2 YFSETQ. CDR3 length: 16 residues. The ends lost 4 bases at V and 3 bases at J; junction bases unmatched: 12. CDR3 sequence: CASSPATSANYYEQYF. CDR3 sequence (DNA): TGCGCCAGCAGCCCCGCGACTAGCGCGAATTACTACGAGCAGTACTTC.

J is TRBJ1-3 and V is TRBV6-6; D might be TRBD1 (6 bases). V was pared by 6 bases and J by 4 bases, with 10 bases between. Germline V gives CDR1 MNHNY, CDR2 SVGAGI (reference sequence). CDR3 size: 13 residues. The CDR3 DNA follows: TGTGCCAGCAGCTCCGACAGGGGAAACACCATATATTTT. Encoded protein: CASSSDRGNTIYF.

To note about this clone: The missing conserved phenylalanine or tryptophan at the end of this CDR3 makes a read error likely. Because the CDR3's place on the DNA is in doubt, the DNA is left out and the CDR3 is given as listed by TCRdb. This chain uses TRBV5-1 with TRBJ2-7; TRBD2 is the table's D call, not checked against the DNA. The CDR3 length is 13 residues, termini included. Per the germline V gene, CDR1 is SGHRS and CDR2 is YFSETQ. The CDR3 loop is CASSAESGGRIFL.

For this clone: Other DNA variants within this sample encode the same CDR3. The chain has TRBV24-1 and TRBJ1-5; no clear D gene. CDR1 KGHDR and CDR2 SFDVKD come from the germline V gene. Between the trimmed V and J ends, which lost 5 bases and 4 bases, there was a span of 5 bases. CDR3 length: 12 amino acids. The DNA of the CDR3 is TGTGCCACCAGTGCGGGGAATCAGCCCCAGCATTTT. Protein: CATSAGNQPQHF.

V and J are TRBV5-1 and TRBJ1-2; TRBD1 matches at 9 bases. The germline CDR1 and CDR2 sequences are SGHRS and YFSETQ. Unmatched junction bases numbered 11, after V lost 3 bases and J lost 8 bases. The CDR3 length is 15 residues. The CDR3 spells CASSSEAQGAEGYTF. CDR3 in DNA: TGCGCCAGCAGCTCAGAGGCACAGGGGGCTGAAGGCTACACCTTC.

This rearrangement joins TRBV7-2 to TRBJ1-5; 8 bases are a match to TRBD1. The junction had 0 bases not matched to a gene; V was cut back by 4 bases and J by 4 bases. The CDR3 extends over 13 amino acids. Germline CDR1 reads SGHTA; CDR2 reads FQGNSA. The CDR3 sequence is CASSWTGNQPQHF. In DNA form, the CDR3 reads TGTGCCAGCAGCTGGACAGGGAATCAGCCCCAGCATTTT.

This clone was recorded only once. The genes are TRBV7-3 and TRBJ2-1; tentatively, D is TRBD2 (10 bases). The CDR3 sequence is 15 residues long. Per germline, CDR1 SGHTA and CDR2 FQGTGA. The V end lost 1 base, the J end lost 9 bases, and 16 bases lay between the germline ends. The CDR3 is CASSLILAGQGEQFF. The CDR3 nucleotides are TGTGCCAGCAGCTTAATACTAGCGGGACAGGGTGAGCAGTTCTTC.

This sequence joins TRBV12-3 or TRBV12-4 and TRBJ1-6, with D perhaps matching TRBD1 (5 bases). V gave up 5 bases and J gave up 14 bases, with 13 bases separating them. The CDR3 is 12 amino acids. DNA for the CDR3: TGTGCCAGCAGTACGACAGCAGGAACCCTCCACTTT. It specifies CASSTTAGTLHF.

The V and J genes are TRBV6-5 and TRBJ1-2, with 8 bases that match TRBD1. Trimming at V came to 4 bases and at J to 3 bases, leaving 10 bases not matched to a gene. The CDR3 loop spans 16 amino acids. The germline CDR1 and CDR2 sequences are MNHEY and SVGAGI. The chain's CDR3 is CASSSEAGQVDYGYTF. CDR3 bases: TGTGCCAGCAGTTCCGAGGCGGGACAGGTCGACTATGGCTACACCTTC.

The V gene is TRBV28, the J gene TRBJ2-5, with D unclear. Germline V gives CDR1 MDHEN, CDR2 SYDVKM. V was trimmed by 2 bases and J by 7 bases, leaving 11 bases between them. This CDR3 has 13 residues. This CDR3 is CASSLLPRGTQYF. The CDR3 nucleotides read TGTGCCAGCAGTTTACTGCCCAGAGGGACCCAGTACTTC. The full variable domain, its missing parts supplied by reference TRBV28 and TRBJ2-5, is DVKVTQSSRYLVKRTGEKVFLECVQDMDHENMFWYRQDPGLGLRLIYFSYDVKMKEKGDIPEGYSVSREKKERFSLILESASTNQTSMYLCASSLLPRGTQYFGPGTRLLVL.

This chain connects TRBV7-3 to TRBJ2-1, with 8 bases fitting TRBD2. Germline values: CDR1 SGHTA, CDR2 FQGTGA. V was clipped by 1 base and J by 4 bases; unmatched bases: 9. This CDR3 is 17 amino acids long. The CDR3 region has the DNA TGTGCCAGCAGCTTAAGGACGGGACTAGGGAATTACAATGAGCAGTTCTTC. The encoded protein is CASSLRTGLGNYNEQFF.

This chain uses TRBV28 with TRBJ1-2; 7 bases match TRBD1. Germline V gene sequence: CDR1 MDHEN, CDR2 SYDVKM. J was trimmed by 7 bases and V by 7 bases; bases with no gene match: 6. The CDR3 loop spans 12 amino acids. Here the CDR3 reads CASTDREFGYTF. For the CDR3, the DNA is TGTGCCAGCACAGACAGGGAGTTTGGCTACACCTTC.

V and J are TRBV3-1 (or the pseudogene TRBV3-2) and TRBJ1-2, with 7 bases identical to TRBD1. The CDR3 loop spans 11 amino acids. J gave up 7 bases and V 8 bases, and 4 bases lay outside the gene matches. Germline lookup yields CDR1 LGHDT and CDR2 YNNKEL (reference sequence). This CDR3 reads CASQGEVGYTF. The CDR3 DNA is TGTGCCAGCCAGGGGGAAGTTGGCTACACCTTC.

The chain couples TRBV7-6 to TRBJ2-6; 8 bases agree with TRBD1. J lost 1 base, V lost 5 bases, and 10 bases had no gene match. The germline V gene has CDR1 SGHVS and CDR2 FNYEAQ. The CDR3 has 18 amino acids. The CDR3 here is CASSPRTGIASGANVLTF. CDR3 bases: TGTGCCAGCAGCCCGAGGACAGGGATAGCATCTGGGGCCAACGTCCTGACTTTC.